These T cell receptor beta chains were read from a single sample in a study of blood T cell repertoires in COVID-19. Data came from immunoSEQ multiplex PCR; TCRdb stores just in-frame clones and leaves some out. The sample carries some 110,000 clones, roughly 80% recorded once. Sequencing was carried out using peripheral blood. These TCRs come from a man between 65 and 85 years old with acute or convalescent COVID-19. CDR3s include the opening cysteine and the closing phenylalanine or tryptophan. A D gene is named only where the DNA matches it firmly. Not every row has a clone size; where given, it reads once, few, many or a size class.

d_call clone_size j_call v_call cdr3_nt cdr3_aa
TRBD1 NA TRBJ1-1 TRBV7-6 TGTGCCAGCAGCGACGTAGGACAGGGGAACACTGAAGCTTTCTTT CASSDVGQGNTEAFF
TRBD1 NA TRBJ1-5 TRBV2 TGTGCCAGCAGAACAGGGGGGTATCAGCCCCAGCATTTT CASRTGGYQPQHF
NA few TRBJ2-5 TRBV6-5 TGTGCCAGCAAGCGGAGCGGTGAGACCCAGTACTTC CASKRSGETQYF
NA NA TRBJ2-1 TRBV3-1/TRBV3-2 TGTGCCAGCAGCCCCTCCGGAGGTCAAGCGAGGAATGAGCAGTTCTTC CASSPSGGQARNEQFF
TRBD1 NA TRBJ2-3 TRBV3-1/TRBV3-2 TGTGCCAGCAGCCGGAACACAGGGGGCCGCACAGATACGCAGTATTTT CASSRNTGGRTDTQYF
NA once TRBJ2-2 TRBV6-5 TGTGCCAGCAGTAGCTACGGGACAAAAACCGGGGAGCTGTTTTTT CASSSYGTKTGELFF
TRBD1 NA TRBJ1-6 TRBV3-1/TRBV3-2 TGTGCCAGCAGCCACGGACAGGCAACTAATTCACCCCTCCACTTT CASSHGQATNSPLHF
TRBD1 few TRBJ2-7 TRBV7-3 TGTGCCAGCAGCTTCGACAGGGGCCCCTACGAGCAGTACTTC CASSFDRGPYEQYF
NA NA TRBJ2-7 TRBV5-1 TGCGCCAGCAGCTTGGGGCAGGCTTCCTCCTACGAGCAGTACTTC CASSLGQASSYEQYF
NA NA TRBJ1-4 TRBV6-6 TGTGCCAGCAGTTACTCGACAGGATTTAATGAAAAACTGTTTTTT CASSYSTGFNEKLFF
NA NA TRBJ2-7 TRBV24-1 TGTGCCACCAGTGACCCCGCCAGGGGGGCCTACGAGCAGTACTTC CATSDPARGAYEQYF
NA NA TRBJ2-7 TRBV27 TGTGCCAGCAGTTTAAGGGGCTCCTACGAGCAGTACTTC CASSLRGSYEQYF
TRBD1 NA TRBJ1-1 TRBV28 TGTGCCAGCAGTTCCCCGACAGGGCTAACTTTCTTT CASSSPTGLTFF
NA NA TRBJ1-2 TRBV9 TGTGCCAGCAGCGGAGAGGAGGGGTATAGCTACACCTTC CASSGEEGYSYTF
TRBD2 few TRBJ2-5 TRBV28 TGTGCCAGCAGTTTAGGGACTAGCGGGAGGGCCGTATTAATGGAGACCCAGTACTTC CASSLGTSGRAVLMETQYF
TRBD1 NA TRBJ2-3 TRBV5-4 TGTGCCAGCAGACGGGACAGGGACTCAGATACGCAGTATTTT CASRRDRDSDTQYF
NA NA TRBJ1-2 TRBV28 TGTGCCAGCAGTTCCCGCAGTAACTATGGCTACACCTTC CASSSRSNYGYTF
NA NA TRBJ1-5 TRBV28 TGTGCCAGCAGTTTGGACAGCAGCAATCAGCCCCAGCATTTT CASSLDSSNQPQHF
TRBD2 NA TRBJ2-1 TRBV28 TGTGCCAGCAGTTTGCCACTAGCGGGAGTGGGTGAGCAGTTCTTC CASSLPLAGVGEQFF
NA NA TRBJ2-3 TRBV5-1 TGCGCCAGCAGCTCGGGAGCAAATACGCAGTATTTT CASSSGANTQYF
TRBD1 NA TRBJ2-7 TRBV18 TGTGCCAGCTCACCGGGACAGGGTGGTGGGGAGCAGTACTTC CASSPGQGGGEQYF
TRBD1 NA TRBJ2-1 TRBV6-4 TGTGCCAGCAGTGACTCCGGGACAGGGGCCCTTGATGAGCAGTTCTTC CASSDSGTGALDEQFF
NA NA TRBJ2-1 TRBV2 TGTGCCAGCAGTGAATCGAGGCTGACCGGGGAGCATTCCAATGAGCAGTTCTTC CASSESRLTGEHSNEQFF
NA NA TRBJ1-1 TRBV5-1 TGCGCCAGCAGCTTGTACGGGTTCCAGAACACTGAAGCTTTCTTT CASSLYGFQNTEAFF
TRBD2 NA TRBJ2-7 TRBV19 TGTGCCAGTAGTCAGAACGCCGGGGCCCGGGGGGGCTACGAGCAGTACTTC CASSQNAGARGGYEQYF
TRBD2 NA TRBJ2-7 TRBV30 TGTGCCTGGAGTGCTCTAGCGGGATACTCCTACGAGCAGTACTTC CAWSALAGYSYEQYF
TRBD1 NA TRBJ1-1 TRBV19 TGTGCCAGTAGCAATGGCGGGACAGGCGGCAACACTGAAGCTTTCTTT CASSNGGTGGNTEAFF